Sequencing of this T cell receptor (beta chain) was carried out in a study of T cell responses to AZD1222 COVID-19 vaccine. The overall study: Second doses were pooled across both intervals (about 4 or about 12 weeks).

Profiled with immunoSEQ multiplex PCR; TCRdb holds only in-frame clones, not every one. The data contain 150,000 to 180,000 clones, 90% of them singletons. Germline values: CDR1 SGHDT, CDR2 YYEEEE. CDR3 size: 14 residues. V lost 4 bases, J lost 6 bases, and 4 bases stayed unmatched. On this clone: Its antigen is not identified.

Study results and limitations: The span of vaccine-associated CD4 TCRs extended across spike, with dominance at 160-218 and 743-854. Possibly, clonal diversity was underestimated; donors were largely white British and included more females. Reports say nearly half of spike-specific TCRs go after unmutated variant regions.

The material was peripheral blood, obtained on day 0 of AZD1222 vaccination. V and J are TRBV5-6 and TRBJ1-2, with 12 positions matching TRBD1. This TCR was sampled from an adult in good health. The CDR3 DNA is TGTGCCAGCAGCGCCGGGACAGGGGGCCATGGCTACACCTTC. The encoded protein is CASSAGTGGHGYTF.